The source of this T cell receptor beta chain is a study of blood T cell repertoires in COVID-19. Study in general: PBMCs, B-cell-depleted T cells, or T cells provided the cDNA or gDNA that made up the material.

Method: immunoSEQ multiplex PCR; TCRdb's copy keeps in-frame clones and lacks some. The table records about 100,000 clones, around four fifths of them present only once. Germline lookup yields CDR1 LGHNA and CDR2 YNFKEQ. This CDR3 is 15 amino acids long. V was pared by 1 base and J by 1 base, with 9 bases between. The V gene is TRBV4-2, the J gene TRBJ2-3, with D perhaps TRBD2 (5 bases). The specimen sequenced was peripheral blood. This clonotype was sampled from a man aged 65 to 85 with active or convalescent COVID-19. The CDR3, as DNA: TGTGCCAGCAGCCAAGGGGCTAGCCGCACAGATACGCAGTATTTT. It codes for CASSQGASRTDTQYF.